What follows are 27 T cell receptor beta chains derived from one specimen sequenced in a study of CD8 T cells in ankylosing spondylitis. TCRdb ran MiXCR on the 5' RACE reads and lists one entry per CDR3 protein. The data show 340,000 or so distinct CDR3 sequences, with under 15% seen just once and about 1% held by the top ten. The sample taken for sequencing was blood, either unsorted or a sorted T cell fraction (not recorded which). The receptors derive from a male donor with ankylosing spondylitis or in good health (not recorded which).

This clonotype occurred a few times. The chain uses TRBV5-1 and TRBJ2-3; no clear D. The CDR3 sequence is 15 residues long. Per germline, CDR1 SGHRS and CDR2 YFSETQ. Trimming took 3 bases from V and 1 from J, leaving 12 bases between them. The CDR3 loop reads CASSSRLLGTDTQYF. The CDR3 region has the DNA TGCGCCAGCAGCTCACGGCTTCTAGGCACAGATACGCAGTATTTT.

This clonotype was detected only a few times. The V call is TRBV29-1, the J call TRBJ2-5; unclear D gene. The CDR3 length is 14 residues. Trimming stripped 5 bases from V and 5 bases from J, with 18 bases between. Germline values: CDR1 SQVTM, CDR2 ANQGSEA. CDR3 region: CSVTLLLSRETQYF. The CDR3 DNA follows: TGCAGCGTTACTCTGTTACTTTCGCGGGAGACCCAGTACTTC.

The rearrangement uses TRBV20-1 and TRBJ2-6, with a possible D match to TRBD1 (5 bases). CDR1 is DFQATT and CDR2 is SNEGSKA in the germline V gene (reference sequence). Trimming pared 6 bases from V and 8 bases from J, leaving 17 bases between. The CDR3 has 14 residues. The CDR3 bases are TGCAGTGCGCACGACATTTCAGGGCCCAACGTCCTGACTTTC. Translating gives CSAHDISGPNVLTF.

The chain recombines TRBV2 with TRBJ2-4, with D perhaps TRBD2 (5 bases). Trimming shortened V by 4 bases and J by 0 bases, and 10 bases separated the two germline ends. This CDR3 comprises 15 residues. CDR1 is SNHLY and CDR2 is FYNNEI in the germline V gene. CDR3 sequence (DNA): TGTGCCAGCAGTGGTGACGCGGGAGCCAAAAACATTCAGTACTTC. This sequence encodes CASSGDAGAKNIQYF.

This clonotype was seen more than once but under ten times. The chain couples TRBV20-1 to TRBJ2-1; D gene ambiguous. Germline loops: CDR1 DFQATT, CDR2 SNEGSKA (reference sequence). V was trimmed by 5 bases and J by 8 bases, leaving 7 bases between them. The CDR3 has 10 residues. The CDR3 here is CSAPFYEQFF. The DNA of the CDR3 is TGCAGTGCTCCGTTCTATGAGCAGTTCTTC.

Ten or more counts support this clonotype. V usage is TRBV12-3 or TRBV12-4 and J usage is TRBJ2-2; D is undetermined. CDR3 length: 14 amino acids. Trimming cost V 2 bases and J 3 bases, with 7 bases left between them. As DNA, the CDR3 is TGTGCCAGCAGTTTATCCCTGGACACCGGGGAGCTGTTTTTT. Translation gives CASSLSLDTGELFF.

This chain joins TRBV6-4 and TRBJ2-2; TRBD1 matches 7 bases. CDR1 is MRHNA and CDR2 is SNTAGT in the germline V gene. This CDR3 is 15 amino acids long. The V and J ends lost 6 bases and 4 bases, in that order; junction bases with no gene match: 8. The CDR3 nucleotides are TGTGCCAGCAGCCTAGACAGGGCATCCACCGGGGAGCTGTTTTTT. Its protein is CASSLDRASTGELFF.

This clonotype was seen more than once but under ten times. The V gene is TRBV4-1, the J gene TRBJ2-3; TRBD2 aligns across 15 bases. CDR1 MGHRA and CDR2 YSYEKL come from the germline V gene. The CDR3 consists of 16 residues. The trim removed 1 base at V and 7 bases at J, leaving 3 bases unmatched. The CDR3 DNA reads TGCGCCAGCAGCCAAGTAGGGACTAGCGGGAGGAATACGCAGTATTTT. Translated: CASSQVGTSGRNTQYF.

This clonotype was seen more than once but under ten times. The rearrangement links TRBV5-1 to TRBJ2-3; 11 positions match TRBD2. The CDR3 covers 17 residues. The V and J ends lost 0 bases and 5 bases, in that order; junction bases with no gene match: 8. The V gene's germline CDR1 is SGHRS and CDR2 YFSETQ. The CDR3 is CASSLGSGRAIGDTQYF. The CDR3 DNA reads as TGCGCCAGCAGCTTGGGTAGCGGGAGGGCCATAGGAGATACGCAGTATTTT.

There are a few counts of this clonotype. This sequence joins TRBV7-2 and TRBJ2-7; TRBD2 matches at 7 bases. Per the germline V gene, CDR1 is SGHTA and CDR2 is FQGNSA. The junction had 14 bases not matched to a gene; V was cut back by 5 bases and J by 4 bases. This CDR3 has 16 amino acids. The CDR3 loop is CASSLETTSANYEQYF. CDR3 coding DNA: TGTGCCAGCAGCCTGGAAACTACTAGCGCCAATTACGAGCAGTACTTC.

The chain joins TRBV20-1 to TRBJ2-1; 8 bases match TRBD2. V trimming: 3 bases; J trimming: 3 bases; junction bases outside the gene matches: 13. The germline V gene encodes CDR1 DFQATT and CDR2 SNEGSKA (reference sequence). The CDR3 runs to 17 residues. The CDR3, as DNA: TGCAGTGCTAGGGTTCGGGAGGGCCTAAAAGTCTACAATGAGCAGTTCTTC. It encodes CSARVREGLKVYNEQFF.

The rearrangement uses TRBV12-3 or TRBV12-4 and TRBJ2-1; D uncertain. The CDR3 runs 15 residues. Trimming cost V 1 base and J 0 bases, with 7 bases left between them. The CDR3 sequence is CASSLVDGSYNEQFF. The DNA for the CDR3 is TGTGCCAGCAGTTTAGTGGACGGCTCCTACAATGAGCAGTTCTTC.

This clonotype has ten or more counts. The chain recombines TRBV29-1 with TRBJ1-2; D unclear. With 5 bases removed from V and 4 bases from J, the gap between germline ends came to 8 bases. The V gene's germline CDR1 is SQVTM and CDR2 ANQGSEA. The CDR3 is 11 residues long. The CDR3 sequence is CSVHTVYGYTF. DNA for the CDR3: TGCAGCGTTCACACCGTCTATGGCTACACCTTC.

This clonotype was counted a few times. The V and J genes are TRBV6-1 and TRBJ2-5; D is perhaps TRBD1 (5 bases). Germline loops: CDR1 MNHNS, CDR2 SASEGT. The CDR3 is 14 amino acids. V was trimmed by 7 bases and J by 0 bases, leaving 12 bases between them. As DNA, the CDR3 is TGTGCCAGCAACCAGGGCACGCACCAAGAGACCCAGTACTTC. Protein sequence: CASNQGTHQETQYF.

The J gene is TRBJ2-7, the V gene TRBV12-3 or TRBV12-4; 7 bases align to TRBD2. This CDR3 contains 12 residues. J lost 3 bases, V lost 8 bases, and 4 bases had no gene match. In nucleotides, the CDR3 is TGTGCCAGCGGACGGGGGGACTACGAGCAGTACTTC. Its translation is CASGRGDYEQYF.

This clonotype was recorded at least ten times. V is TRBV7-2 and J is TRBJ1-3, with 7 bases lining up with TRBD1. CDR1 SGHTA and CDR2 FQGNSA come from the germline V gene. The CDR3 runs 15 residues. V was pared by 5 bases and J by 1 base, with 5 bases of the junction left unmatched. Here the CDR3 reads CASSPGTASGNTIYF. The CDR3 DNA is TGTGCCAGCAGCCCAGGGACAGCGTCTGGAAACACCATATATTTT.

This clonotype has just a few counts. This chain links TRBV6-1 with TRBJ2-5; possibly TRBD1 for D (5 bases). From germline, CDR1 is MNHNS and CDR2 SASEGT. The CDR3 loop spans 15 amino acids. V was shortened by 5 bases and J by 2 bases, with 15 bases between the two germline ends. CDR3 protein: CASSPQRGRQETQYF. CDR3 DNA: TGTGCCAGCAGTCCCCAAAGGGGTAGGCAAGAGACCCAGTACTTC.

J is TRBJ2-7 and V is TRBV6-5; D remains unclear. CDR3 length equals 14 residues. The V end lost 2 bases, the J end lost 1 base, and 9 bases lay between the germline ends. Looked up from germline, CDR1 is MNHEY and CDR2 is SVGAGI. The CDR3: CASSYGRLSYEQYF. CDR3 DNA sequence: TGTGCCAGCAGTTACGGCAGGCTGTCCTACGAGCAGTACTTC.

CDR3 sequence reads: CASSLEGQIGNTIYF. The CDR3 coding sequence is TGCGCCAGCAGCTTGGAGGGACAAATTGGAAACACCATATATTTT. This chain uses TRBV5-1 with TRBJ1-3, with D possibly TRBD1 on 6 matching bases. The V gene lost 0 bases and the J gene lost 3 bases, with 10 bases spanning the gap. The germline CDR1 and CDR2 sequences are SGHRS and YFSETQ. The CDR3 is 15 residues long.

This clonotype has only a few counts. The CDR3 sequence is CASSPSPPGMQFF. For the CDR3, the DNA is TGTGCCAGCAGTCCTAGCCCCCCCGGGATGCAGTTCTTC. This rearrangement joins TRBV12-3 or TRBV12-4 to TRBJ2-1; D might be TRBD2 (5 bases). The CDR3 is 13 residues long. With 5 bases removed from V and 12 bases from J, the gap between germline ends came to 17 bases.

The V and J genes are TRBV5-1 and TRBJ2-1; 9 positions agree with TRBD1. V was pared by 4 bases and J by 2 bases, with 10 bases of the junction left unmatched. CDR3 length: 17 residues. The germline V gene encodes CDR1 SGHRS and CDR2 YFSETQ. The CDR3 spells CASSPDRGGGPYNEQFF. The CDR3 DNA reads TGCGCCAGCAGCCCGGACAGGGGCGGCGGTCCCTACAATGAGCAGTTCTTC.

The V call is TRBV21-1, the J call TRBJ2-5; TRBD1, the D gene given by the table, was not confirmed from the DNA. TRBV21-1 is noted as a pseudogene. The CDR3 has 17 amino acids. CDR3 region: CASRHLDRKLFQETQYF. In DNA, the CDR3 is TGTGCCAGCAGACATTTAGACAGGAAGCTCTTCCAAGAGACCCAGTACTTC.

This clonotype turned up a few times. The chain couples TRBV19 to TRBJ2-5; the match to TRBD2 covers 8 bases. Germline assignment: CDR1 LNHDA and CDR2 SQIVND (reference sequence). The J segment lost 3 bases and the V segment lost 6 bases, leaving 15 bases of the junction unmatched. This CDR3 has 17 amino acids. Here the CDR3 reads CASSSQLSGAAKETQYF. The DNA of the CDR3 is TGTGCCAGTAGCAGCCAACTTAGCGGGGCGGCAAAAGAGACCCAGTACTTC.

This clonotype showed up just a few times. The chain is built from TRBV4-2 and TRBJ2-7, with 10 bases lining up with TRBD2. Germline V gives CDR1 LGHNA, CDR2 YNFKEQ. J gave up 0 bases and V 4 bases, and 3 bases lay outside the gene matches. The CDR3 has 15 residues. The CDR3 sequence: CASSPSGSNSYEQYF. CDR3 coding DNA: TGTGCCAGCAGCCCTAGCGGGAGCAACTCCTACGAGCAGTACTTC.

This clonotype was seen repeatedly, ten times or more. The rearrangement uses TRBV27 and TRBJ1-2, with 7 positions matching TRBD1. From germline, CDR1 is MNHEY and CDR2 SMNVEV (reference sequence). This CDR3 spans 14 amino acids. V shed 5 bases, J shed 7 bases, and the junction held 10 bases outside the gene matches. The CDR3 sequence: CASSPTGLRSGYTF. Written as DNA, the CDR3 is TGTGCCAGCAGTCCGACAGGGTTGAGGAGTGGCTACACCTTC.

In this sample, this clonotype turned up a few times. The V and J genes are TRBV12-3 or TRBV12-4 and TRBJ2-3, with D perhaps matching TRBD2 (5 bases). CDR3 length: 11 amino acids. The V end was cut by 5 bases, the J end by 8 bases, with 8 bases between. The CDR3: CASSIRGTQYF. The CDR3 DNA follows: TGTGCCAGCAGTATACGGGGTACGCAGTATTTT.

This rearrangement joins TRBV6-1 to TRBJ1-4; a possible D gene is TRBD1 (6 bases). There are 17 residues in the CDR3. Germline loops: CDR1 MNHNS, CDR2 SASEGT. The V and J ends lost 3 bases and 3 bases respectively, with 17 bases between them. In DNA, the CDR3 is TGTGCCAGCAGTGAGGGGTTATGGACAGTTCCTAATGAAAAACTGTTTTTT. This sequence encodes CASSEGLWTVPNEKLFF.